These 23 T cell receptor beta chains share one sample of origin, sequenced in a study of T-cell reconstitution after alpha-beta-depleted transplantation in children. Unique molecular identifiers were incorporated during preparation of the TCRbeta library. TCRdb independently ran MiXCR on the PCR reads; one entry per CDR3 protein. The table shows over 400,000 distinct CDR3 sequences, with around 13% occurring only once. The sample in question was PBMCs from the stem cell graft donor, obtained from the stem cell graft. The receptor source for this set is a human donor who donated a stem cell graft to a child with combined immunodeficiency.

The chain links TRBV29-1 to TRBJ2-7; 8 nucleotides line up with TRBD1. J was trimmed by 2 bases and V by 4 bases; bases with no gene match: 7. The CDR3 contains 14 residues. The germline V gene has CDR1 SQVTM and CDR2 ANQGSEA. The CDR3 DNA reads TGCAGCGTTGGCAGGACAGGGATGACCTACGAGCAGTACTTC. Encoded protein: CSVGRTGMTYEQYF.

This clonotype was seen only once. This chain uses TRBV20-1 with TRBJ1-5; tentative D call: TRBD1 (6 bases). V was shortened by 4 bases and J by 5 bases, with 24 bases between the two germline ends. The germline V gene encodes CDR1 DFQATT and CDR2 SNEGSKA (reference sequence). The CDR3 is made up of 17 amino acids. The CDR3 DNA reads TGCAGTGCTAAGGTACCAGCAATCCGGGACACCTATCAGCCCCAGCATTTT. Encoded protein: CSAKVPAIRDTYQPQHF.

The chain recombines TRBV6-1 with TRBJ2-7, with a tentative D call TRBD2 (6 bases). The CDR3 spans 13 residues. The V end was cut by 1 base, the J end by 7 bases, with 11 bases between. The germline CDR1 and CDR2 sequences are MNHNS and SASEGT. This chain's CDR3 is CASSEVWAGEQYF. CDR3 DNA: TGTGCCAGCAGTGAAGTGTGGGCGGGAGAGCAGTACTTC.

This clonotype was seen repeatedly, ten times or more. The V and J genes are TRBV12-3 or TRBV12-4 and TRBJ2-1, with D possibly matching TRBD1 (5 bases). This CDR3 is built from 14 residues. Trimming pared 4 bases from V and 8 bases from J, leaving 15 bases between. The CDR3 DNA reads TGTGCCAGCAGTTGGGTACAGGTCGGCGATGAGCAGTTCTTC. Protein sequence: CASSWVQVGDEQFF.

This clonotype was observed at least ten times. The chain links TRBV28 to TRBJ2-1; D gene uncertain. The CDR3 extends over 16 amino acids. With 3 bases removed from V and 4 bases from J, the gap between germline ends came to 16 bases. Germline CDR1 reads MDHEN; CDR2 reads SYDVKM. CDR3 in amino acids: CASSFNRISLYNEQFF. The CDR3 coding sequence is TGTGCCAGCAGTTTTAACAGAATCTCCCTTTACAATGAGCAGTTCTTC.

This clonotype was seen repeatedly, ten times or more. This CDR3 is CSVGGTVTYEQYF. CDR3 sequence (DNA): TGCAGCGTTGGAGGGACTGTTACCTACGAGCAGTACTTC. The chain has TRBV29-1 and TRBJ2-7; a weak D match, TRBD2 (6 bases). CDR1 SQVTM and CDR2 ANQGSEA come from the germline V gene. V shed 4 bases and J shed 2 bases, with 12 bases lying between them. There are 13 residues in the CDR3.

The chain has TRBV12-3 or TRBV12-4 and TRBJ1-2, with 8 bases lining up with TRBD1. This CDR3 comprises 15 residues. J gave up 4 bases and V 5 bases, and 9 bases lay outside the gene matches. The CDR3 bases are TGTGCCAGCAGTCCATGGACAGGGCAGGTCTATGGCTACACCTTC. Translating it yields CASSPWTGQVYGYTF.

This clonotype occurred a few times. V gene TRBV7-2 combines with J gene TRBJ2-5; 7 bases fit TRBD1. This CDR3 is built from 14 residues. Germline CDR1 and CDR2: SGHTA and FQGNSA. The junction had 8 bases not matched to a gene; V was cut back by 5 bases and J by 5 bases. The CDR3 sequence is CASSANRGGETQYF. The CDR3 DNA follows: TGTGCCAGCAGCGCAAACAGGGGTGGGGAGACCCAGTACTTC.

In this sample, this clonotype turned up a few times. V usage is TRBV4-3 and J usage is TRBJ2-7; D is perhaps TRBD1 or TRBD2 (6 bases each). Looked up from germline, CDR1 is LGHNA and CDR2 is YSLEER. The V and J ends lost 4 bases and 1 base respectively, with 20 bases between them. CDR3 length: 17 amino acids. In DNA form, the CDR3 reads TGCGCCAGCAGCCGGGGGGCCAGTCCAGACAGATCCTACGAGCAGTACTTC. Translation gives CASSRGASPDRSYEQYF.

This clonotype was recorded many times. The rearrangement links TRBV5-1 to TRBJ2-2, with 8 bases fitting TRBD2. The J segment lost 5 bases and the V segment lost 1 base, leaving 4 bases of the junction unmatched. The CDR3 covers 15 residues. Germline-derived CDR1 and CDR2 are SGHRS and YFSETQ. The CDR3 is CASSLSGGHTGELFF. In DNA form, the CDR3 reads TGCGCCAGCAGCTTGTCGGGGGGGCATACCGGGGAGCTGTTTTTT.

This clonotype was counted ten times or more. The rearrangement links TRBV5-1 to TRBJ2-3, with no clear D. This CDR3 has 13 amino acids. The germline CDR1 and CDR2 sequences are SGHRS and YFSETQ. Trimming cost V 3 bases and J 4 bases, with 9 bases left between them. CDR3 coding DNA: TGCGCCAGCAGCTCCCAGACCGCAGATACGCAGTATTTT. Residues: CASSSQTADTQYF. The whole variable domain, remainder taken from reference TRBV5-1 and TRBJ2-3, is KAGVTQTPRYLIKTRGQQVTLSCSPISGHRSVSWYQQTPGQGLQFLFEYFSETQRNKGNFPGRFSGRQFSNSRSEMNVSTLELGDSALYLCASSSQTADTQYFGPGTRLTVL.

The chain recombines TRBV19 with TRBJ2-3; D may be TRBD1 or TRBD2 (5 bases each). V lost 7 bases, J lost 1 base, and 9 bases lay in between. The CDR3 has 13 residues. Germline V gene lookup returns CDR1 LNHDA and CDR2 SQIVND (reference sequence). The CDR3 coding sequence is TGTGCCAGTACCAGGGACCGCACAGATACGCAGTATTTT. It specifies CASTRDRTDTQYF.

This clonotype was detected a few times. The chain couples TRBV24-1 to TRBJ2-1; 7 bases fit TRBD2. V dropped 4 bases and J dropped 0; count of bases not matched to a gene: 5. Germline V lookup: CDR1 KGHDR, CDR2 SFDVKD. The CDR3 covers 16 residues. The CDR3 DNA follows: TGTGCCACCAGTGAAAGCGGGGCCAGCTCCTACAATGAGCAGTTCTTC. Amino acids: CATSESGASSYNEQFF.

There are many counts of this clonotype. An end of the junction does not agree with germline; a read error may underlie this. The chain combines TRBV20-1 with TRBJ2-3, with TRBD2 matching over 8 bases. CDR1 is DFQATT and CDR2 is SNEGSKA in the germline V gene (reference sequence). The CDR3 is 15 amino acids. DNA for the CDR3: TGCAGTGCTAGTGAGGTAGCGGGGAGCACAGATACGCAATATTTT. It encodes CSASEVAGSTDTQYF.

This clonotype was recorded many times. The V and J genes are TRBV9 and TRBJ1-6; no clear D. The CDR3 length is 13 residues. Germline values: CDR1 SGDLS, CDR2 YYNGEE. The V and J ends lost 3 bases and 12 bases respectively, with 13 bases between them. The CDR3 region is CASSGPTGGPLHF. In nucleotides, the CDR3 is TGTGCCAGCAGCGGGCCCACTGGTGGACCCCTCCACTTT.

This clonotype was counted ten times or more. This chain joins TRBV24-1 and TRBJ1-1; 9 nucleotides match TRBD1. CDR1 is KGHDR, CDR2 SFDVKD, per germline. J was trimmed by 13 bases and V by 9 bases; bases with no gene match: 17. There are 14 residues in the CDR3. The CDR3 loop is CATSSGTGFVGDFF. The CDR3 region has the DNA TGTGCCACCTCATCAGGGACAGGGTTCGTGGGGGATTTCTTT.

The chain carries TRBV29-1 and TRBJ2-3, with 7 bases fitting TRBD2. V shed 5 bases and J 1 base; nucleotides not matched to a gene: 9. Looked up from germline, CDR1 is SQVTM and CDR2 is ANQGSEA. The CDR3 covers 15 residues. The CDR3 is CSVPAWGGGTDTQYF. The DNA of the CDR3 is TGCAGCGTTCCCGCCTGGGGGGGGGGCACAGATACGCAGTATTTT.

The chain is built from TRBV10-3 and TRBJ2-7, with D unresolved. This CDR3 comprises 13 residues. The V end lost 3 bases, the J end lost 2 bases, and 8 bases lay between the germline ends. CDR1 and CDR2 (germline): ENHRY, SYGVKD. DNA for the CDR3: TGTGCCATCAGTGACAGAGCGCCCTACGAGCAGTACTTC. Translation gives CAISDRAPYEQYF.

This rearrangement joins TRBV5-4 to TRBJ2-3; the D is unclear. Per germline, CDR1 SGHNT and CDR2 YYREEE (reference sequence). This CDR3 comprises 12 residues. Trimming removed 1 base from V and 4 bases from J, with 4 bases in between. CDR3 coding DNA: TGTGCCAGCAGCTTGTGGTCAGATACGCAGTATTTT. It yields the protein CASSLWSDTQYF. Full variable domain (outside the CDR3, taken from reference TRBV5-4 and TRBJ2-3): ETGVTQSPTHLIKTRGQQVTLRCSSQSGHNTVSWYQQALGQGPQFIFQYYREEENGRGNFPPRFSGLQFPNYSSELNVNALELDDSALYLCASSLWSDTQYFGPGTRLTVL.

The rearrangement joins TRBV5-1 to TRBJ2-1; 7 nucleotides line up with TRBD2. V was clipped by 1 base and J by 10 bases; unmatched bases: 5. This CDR3 has 13 residues. CDR1 SGHRS and CDR2 YFSETQ come from the germline V gene. The CDR3 bases are TGCGCCAGCAGCTTGTTAGCGGGCGGGGAGCAGTTCTTC. Translation: CASSLLAGGEQFF.

CDR3 in DNA: TGCGCCAGCAGCTTGGCCTCAGGGATGGAGACCCAGTACTTC. It translates to CASSLASGMETQYF. This chain links TRBV5-1 with TRBJ2-5, with D possibly TRBD1 on 5 matching bases. The CDR3 covers 14 residues. Trimming removed 0 bases from V and 5 bases from J, with 11 bases in between. Per the germline V gene, CDR1 is SGHRS and CDR2 is YFSETQ.

The rearrangement uses TRBV5-5 and TRBJ1-5; TRBD1 might be the D (6 bases). Germline loops: CDR1 SGHKS, CDR2 YYEKEE (reference sequence). CDR3 length equals 14 residues. The V end was cut by 0 bases, the J end by 9 bases, with 13 bases between. CDR3 region: CASSLALQGWPQHF. CDR3 bases: TGTGCCAGCAGCTTGGCCCTCCAGGGGTGGCCCCAGCATTTT.

The chain joins TRBV12-3 or TRBV12-4 to TRBJ1-1; D possibly corresponds to TRBD1 (6 bases). Trimming pared 6 bases from V and 0 bases from J, leaving 11 bases between. The CDR3 has 14 residues. Here the CDR3 reads CASSWSGVNTEAFF. As DNA, the CDR3 is TGTGCCAGCAGCTGGTCAGGGGTGAACACTGAAGCTTTCTTT.